Ten or more counts support the clone carrying this TCR beta chain. The target antigen is unknown. V was clipped by 8 bases and J by 5 bases; unmatched bases: 10. The germline V gene has CDR1 GTSNPN and CDR2 SVGIG (reference sequence). This CDR3 is 14 amino acids long. The data originate from a study of CD8 T cells in ankylosing spondylitis. General study results and limits: Reactive arthritis synovial fluid and blood were previously reported to contain some motif variants. Within matched ankylosing spondylitis synovial fluid, disease-linked clones were reportedly significantly enriched. Characteristic of ankylosing spondylitis blood, it appeared, was a TCR beta motif comprising 7 to 9 highly homologous variants.

The TCR beta libraries were generated through quantitative 5'-RACE incorporating molecular barcodes. TCRdb analysed the 5' RACE reads with MiXCR anew, one entry per CDR3 protein. Seen here are around 230,000 distinct CDR3 sequences, 8% to 10% observed once, and the top ten hold roughly 4.9%. V usage is TRBV30 and J usage is TRBJ2-7; 12 positions match TRBD1. This clonotype was obtained from a female donor with ankylosing spondylitis or in good health (not recorded which). The sequenced sample consisted of blood, either unsorted or a sorted T cell fraction (not recorded which). CDR3 DNA: TGTGCCGCCGGCACGGGACAGGGGGCTAACGAGCAGTACTTC. It specifies CAAGTGQGANEQYF.